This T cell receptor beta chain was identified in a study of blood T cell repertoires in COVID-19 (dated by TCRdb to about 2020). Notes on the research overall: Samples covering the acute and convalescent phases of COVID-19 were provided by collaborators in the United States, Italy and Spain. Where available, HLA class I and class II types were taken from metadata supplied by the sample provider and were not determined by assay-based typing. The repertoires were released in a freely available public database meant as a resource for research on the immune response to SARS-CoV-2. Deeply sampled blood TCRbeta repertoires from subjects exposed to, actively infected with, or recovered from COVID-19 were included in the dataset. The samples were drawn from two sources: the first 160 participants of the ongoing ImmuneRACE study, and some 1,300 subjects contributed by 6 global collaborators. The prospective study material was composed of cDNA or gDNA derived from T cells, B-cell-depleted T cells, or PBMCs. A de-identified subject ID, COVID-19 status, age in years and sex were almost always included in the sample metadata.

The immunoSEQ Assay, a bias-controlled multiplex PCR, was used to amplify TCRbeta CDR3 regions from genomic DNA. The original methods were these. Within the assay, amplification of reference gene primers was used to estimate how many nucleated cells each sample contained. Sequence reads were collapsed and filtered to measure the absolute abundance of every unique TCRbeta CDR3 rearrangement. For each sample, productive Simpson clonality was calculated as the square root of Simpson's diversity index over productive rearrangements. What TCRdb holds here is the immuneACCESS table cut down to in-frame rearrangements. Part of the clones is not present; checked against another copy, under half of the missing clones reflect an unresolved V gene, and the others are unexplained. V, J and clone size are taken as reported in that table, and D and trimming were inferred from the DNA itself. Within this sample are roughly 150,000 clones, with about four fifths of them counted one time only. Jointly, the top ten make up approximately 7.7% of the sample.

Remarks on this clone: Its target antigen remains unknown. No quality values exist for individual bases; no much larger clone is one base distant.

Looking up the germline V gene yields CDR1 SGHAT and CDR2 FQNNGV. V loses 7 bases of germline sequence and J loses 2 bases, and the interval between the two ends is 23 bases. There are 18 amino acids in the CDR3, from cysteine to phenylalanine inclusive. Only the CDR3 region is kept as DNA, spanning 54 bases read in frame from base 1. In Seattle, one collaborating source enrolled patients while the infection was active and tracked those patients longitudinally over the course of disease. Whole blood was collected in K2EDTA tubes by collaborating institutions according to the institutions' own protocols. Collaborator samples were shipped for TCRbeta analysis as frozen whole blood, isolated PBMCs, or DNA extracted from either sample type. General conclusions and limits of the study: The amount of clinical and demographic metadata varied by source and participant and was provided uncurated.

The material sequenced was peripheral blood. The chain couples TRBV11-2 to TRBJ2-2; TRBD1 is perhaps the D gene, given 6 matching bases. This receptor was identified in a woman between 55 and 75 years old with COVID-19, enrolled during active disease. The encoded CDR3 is CASILNHRRTANTGELFF. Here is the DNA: TGTGCCAGCATCCTAAACCATCGAAGGACAGCAAACACCGGGGAGCTGTTTTTT.